Shown below are 19 T cell receptor beta chains from a single sample sequenced in a study of technical replicates of blood from several donors. Profiled with immunoSEQ multiplex PCR; TCRdb holds only in-frame clones, not every one. The sample comprises tens of thousands of clones, 94% of which are singletons, and 0.22% rests with the top ten. Material: T cells isolated from PBMCs. These receptors were taken from a human donor in good health.

The chain combines TRBV5-5 with TRBJ1-1; no clear D. Trimming cost V 0 bases and J 10 bases, with 19 bases left between them. Germline V gene sequence: CDR1 SGHKS, CDR2 YYEKEE (reference sequence). The CDR3 spans 15 residues. CDR3 loop: CASSLAYPEGVVAFF. CDR3 DNA: TGTGCCAGCAGCTTGGCCTACCCCGAAGGAGTTGTAGCTTTCTTT.

This clone has a single count. The chain links TRBV14 to TRBJ2-3; TRBD1 matches at 10 bases. Trimming at V came to 8 bases and at J to 3 bases, leaving 5 bases not matched to a gene. This CDR3 comprises 14 residues. Germline V gives CDR1 SGHDN, CDR2 FVKESK. The CDR3, as DNA: TGTGCCAGCTGCCGGGACAGGGGTACAGATACGCAGTATTTT. Its translation: CASCRDRGTDTQYF.

V is TRBV28 and J is TRBJ2-6, with D unresolved. This CDR3 region has 18 residues. V was pared by 3 bases and J by 5 bases, with 20 bases between. Germline CDR1 and CDR2: MDHEN and SYDVKM. CDR3 nucleotide sequence: TGTGCCAGCAGTTTTCACTGCTTGACACAAAGTCGGGCCAACGTCCTGACTTTC. Amino acid sequence: CASSFHCLTQSRANVLTF. The variable domain in full, with the rest retrieved from reference TRBV28 and TRBJ2-6, is DVKVTQSSRYLVKRTGEKVFLECVQDMDHENMFWYRQDPGLGLRLIYFSYDVKMKEKGDIPEGYSVSREKKERFSLILESASTNQTSMYLCASSFHCLTQSRANVLTFGAGSRLTVL.

This chain links TRBV6-6 with TRBJ1-3; the D gene is possibly TRBD1 (5 bases). Trimming cost V 4 bases and J 1 base, with 8 bases left between them. Germline V CDR1 and CDR2: MNHNY, SVGAGI (reference sequence). The CDR3 is 14 residues long. Here the CDR3 reads CASSSGFSGNTIYF. In DNA form, the CDR3 reads TGTGCCAGCAGTTCAGGGTTTTCTGGAAACACCATATATTTT.

The gene calls are TRBV19 and TRBJ1-5; unclear D gene. CDR1 is LNHDA, CDR2 SQIVND, per germline (reference sequence). V lost 1 base to trimming and J lost 6 bases, with 7 bases between them. CDR3 length: 13 amino acids. The CDR3 nucleotides read TGTGCCAGTAGTATAGGGGGAGGTCAGCCCCAGCATTTT. Its translation is CASSIGGGQPQHF.

The genes are TRBV10-3 and TRBJ1-1; D is unclear. The germline gives CDR1 ENHRY, CDR2 SYGVKD. The CDR3 totals 15 residues. V lost 0 bases and J 2 bases, leaving 10 bases between the germline ends. The CDR3 DNA reads as TGTGCCATCAGTGAGTCTATAGGGAGCAACACTGAAGCTTTCTTT. Translating it yields CAISESIGSNTEAFF.

The gene calls are TRBV29-1 and TRBJ2-3; TRBD2 matches 9 bases. The germline gives CDR1 SQVTM, CDR2 ANQGSEA. CDR3 length: 14 residues. V lost 6 bases to trimming and J lost 2 bases; unmatched junction nucleotides: 6. CDR3 in amino acids: CSVARGGVTDTQYF. The CDR3 DNA reads TGCAGCGTCGCCCGCGGGGGGGTCACAGATACGCAGTATTTT.

The chain joins TRBV11-2 to TRBJ2-7; possible D gene TRBD1, 6 bases. The CDR3 runs 16 residues. Trimming took off 5 bases at V and 4 bases at J, with 21 bases between the two ends. Germline V gene lookup returns CDR1 SGHAT and CDR2 FQNNGV. CDR3 bases: TGTGCCAGCAGCCTTCAATTTTCAGGGGCTTTGTACGAGCAGTACTTC. Amino acid sequence: CASSLQFSGALYEQYF. The full variable domain, in which reference TRBV11-2 and TRBJ2-7 provide the parts outside the CDR3, is EAGVAQSPRYKIIEKRQSVAFWCNPISGHATLYWYQQILGQGPKLLIQFQNNGVVDDSQLPKDRFSAERLKGVDSTLKIQPAKLEDSAVYLCASSLQFSGALYEQYFGPGTRLTVT.

The CDR3 DNA follows: TGTGCCAGCAGCTTGGCAACCGGCGTGGGCGAGACCCAGTACTTC. Residues: CASSLATGVGETQYF. The chain carries TRBV5-4 and TRBJ2-5; D is ambiguous. Trimming shortened V by 0 bases and J by 5 bases, and 14 bases separated the two germline ends. The CDR3 sequence is 15 residues long. From germline, CDR1 is SGHNT and CDR2 YYREEE (reference sequence).

V and J are TRBV6-5 and TRBJ1-1; 9 nucleotides line up with TRBD1. This CDR3 contains 16 residues. Germline loops: CDR1 MNHEY, CDR2 SVGAGI. The trim removed 2 bases at V and 5 bases at J, leaving 9 bases unmatched. The CDR3 DNA follows: TGTGCCAGCAGTTACCGATTGGGACAGGGCGGGACTGAAGCTTTCTTT. The encoded protein is CASSYRLGQGGTEAFF.

The genes are TRBV18 and TRBJ2-2; maybe TRBD1 (6 bases). The length of the CDR3 is 13 residues. Germline lookup yields CDR1 KGHSH and CDR2 LQKENI. V lost 3 bases and J 10 bases, leaving 12 bases between the germline ends. This chain's CDR3 is CASSPGAGQELFF. CDR3 coding DNA: TGTGCCAGCTCACCGGGGGCAGGACAGGAGCTGTTTTTT.

This chain links TRBV11-2 with TRBJ2-3; no definite D call. From germline, CDR1 is SGHAT and CDR2 FQNNGV. Trimming stripped 5 bases from V and 1 base from J, with 13 bases between. The CDR3 runs to 15 residues. The DNA for the CDR3 is TGTGCCAGCAGCAGCCTTAACCGTCGCACAGATACGCAGTATTTT. Translation gives CASSSLNRRTDTQYF.

The chain recombines TRBV9 with TRBJ2-5; D is perhaps TRBD2 (6 bases). The CDR3 spans 14 residues. Looked up from germline, CDR1 is SGDLS and CDR2 is YYNGEE. The V end lost 1 base, the J end lost 4 bases, and 11 bases lay between the germline ends. CDR3 in amino acids: CASSVTGVGETQYF. The CDR3 DNA sequence: TGTGCCAGCAGCGTAACGGGAGTAGGAGAGACCCAGTACTTC.

The CDR3 DNA is TGTGCCAGCAGCTCCGGGACCAACCTCTTTGGGGGGGATAGGAGGCAGTATTTT. Protein sequence: CASSSGTNLFGGDRRQYF. This chain links TRBV13 with TRBJ2-3; 7 positions agree with TRBD2. The length of the CDR3 is 18 residues. V was pared by 4 bases and J by 11 bases, with 24 bases of the junction left unmatched. Germline CDR1 PRHDT, CDR2 FYEKMQ (reference sequence).

This sequence joins TRBV11-2 and TRBJ1-1, with D perhaps TRBD1 (5 bases). Between the trimmed V and J ends, which lost 5 bases and 7 bases, there was a span of 20 bases. Germline V lookup: CDR1 SGHAT, CDR2 FQNNGV. This CDR3 spans 15 amino acids. As DNA, the CDR3 is TGTGCCAGCAGCCTATTCAGGGAGGGGTATGATGAAGCTTTCTTT. Its protein product is CASSLFREGYDEAFF.

This clone has just a few counts. The V call is TRBV10-3, the J call TRBJ1-5; D not resolved. The CDR3 spans 13 residues. Deletions cut 6 bases from V and 0 bases from J, with 6 bases between. Germline CDR1 ENHRY, CDR2 SYGVKD. CDR3 sequence reads: CAIRNNSNQPQHF. CDR3 nucleotides: TGTGCCATCAGGAACAATAGCAATCAGCCCCAGCATTTT.

J is TRBJ2-7 and V is TRBV5-1, with D possibly TRBD2 on 5 matching bases. The CDR3 is 13 residues long. Trimming shortened V by 0 bases and J by 3 bases, and 7 bases separated the two germline ends. Germline CDR1 is SGHRS and CDR2 is YFSETQ. CDR3 protein: CASSLAAGYEQYF. The CDR3 nucleotides are TGCGCCAGCAGCTTGGCCGCGGGCTACGAGCAGTACTTC.

This clone was found once. The V gene is TRBV10-2, the J gene TRBJ2-6, with a tentative D call TRBD1 (6 bases). Germline V gene sequence: CDR1 WSHSY, CDR2 SAAADI. The CDR3 runs 15 residues. V was trimmed by 2 bases and J by 4 bases, leaving 9 bases between them. Written as DNA, the CDR3 is TGCGCCAGCAGTGAGGGGGGCGCGGGGGCCAACGTCCTGACTTTC. Amino acid sequence: CASSEGGAGANVLTF.

This clone was seen only a few times. J is TRBJ1-1 and V is TRBV6-5; D gene uncertain. Trimming removed 5 bases at V and 0 bases at J, with 7 bases between. CDR3 length equals 13 residues. CDR1 is MNHEY and CDR2 is SVGAGI in the germline V gene. CDR3 bases: TGTGCCAGCAGTCCGAGCATGAACACTGAAGCTTTCTTT. Encoded protein: CASSPSMNTEAFF.